This is a list of T cell receptor beta chains from one sample in a study of regulatory T cells in long-lasting Graves disease. TCRdb redid the calling of the multiplex PCR reads with MiXCR, one entry per CDR3 protein. The table has fewer than 550,000 distinct CDR3 sequences, around 16% seen once; the top ten hold 20% to 25%. A further study also used this sample, focusing on T cells in Graves' hyperthyroidism and ophthalmopathy.

The material was peripheral blood mononuclear cells (PBMCs), obtained at new diagnosis, from a patient treated with antithyroid drugs. These receptors all stem from a woman aged 35-65 years with Graves disease. The CDR3 runs from the conserved cysteine through the conserved F or W. D genes are given only for firm matches. Clone size is stated in some rows and not others, as once, few, many or a class when expanded.

size,J,V,D,CDR3,DNA
-,TRBJ2-5,TRBV13,-,CASSLRGGAGETQYF,TGTGCCAGCAGCTTAAGAGGGGGGGCCGGGGAGACCCAGTACTTC
-,TRBJ1-2,TRBV19,-,CASSIATGHPYGYTF,TGTGCCAGTAGTATAGCGACGGGGCACCCCTATGGCTACACCTTC
-,TRBJ1-2,TRBV6-5,TRBD1,CASSYSQTGSGYGYTF,TGTGCCAGCAGTTATTCCCAGACAGGGTCAGGGTATGGCTACACCTTC
many,TRBJ2-7,TRBV2,TRBD1,CASSVGQGKSYEQYF,TGTGCCAGCAGTGTGGGACAGGGGAAATCCTACGAGCAGTACTTC
many,TRBJ2-5,TRBV3-1,-,CASSQGGLQETQYF,TGTGCCAGCAGCCAGGGGGGTCTCCAAGAGACCCAGTACTTC
many,TRBJ2-3,TRBV5-6,-,CASTLTSGGADTQYF,TGTGCCAGCACCCTCACCAGCGGAGGCGCAGATACGCAGTATTTT
many,TRBJ1-2,TRBV12-3/TRBV12-4,-,CASSFLPGVTYGYTF,TGTGCCAGCAGTTTCCTCCCGGGAGTAACCTATGGCTACACCTTC
many,TRBJ1-5,TRBV6-1,-,CASSVYSDQPQHF,TGTGCCAGCAGTGTTTATTCGGATCAGCCCCAGCATTTT
many,TRBJ2-7,TRBV12-3/TRBV12-4,TRBD1,CASSSGQGKGVGQYF,TGTGCCAGCAGTTCCGGACAGGGGAAGGGAGTGGGGCAGTACTTC
-,TRBJ2-1,TRBV9,TRBD1,CASSVRDSSYNEQFF,TGTGCCAGCAGCGTTAGGGACAGCTCCTACAATGAGCAGTTCTTC
many,TRBJ2-7,TRBV5-1,TRBD1,CASSLGQGIEQYF,TGCGCCAGCAGCCTCGGACAGGGGATCGAGCAGTACTTC
-,TRBJ2-2,TRBV5-6,-,CASRLGGAGELFF,TGTGCCAGCAGACTAGGGGGGGCCGGGGAGCTGTTTTTT
many,TRBJ1-5,TRBV2,-,CASSLRASEEGNQPQHF,TGTGCCAGCAGTTTACGGGCGTCCGAGGAGGGCAATCAGCCCCAGCATTTT
many,TRBJ2-7,TRBV12-3/TRBV12-4,TRBD2,CASSPAGLARYEQYF,TGTGCCAGCTCACCGGCGGGACTAGCGCGTTACGAGCAGTACTTC
few,TRBJ1-5,TRBV4-1,-,CASSQEGRSGGQPQHF,TGCGCCAGCAGCCAAGAAGGCCGATCGGGCGGTCAGCCCCAGCATTTT
many,TRBJ2-3,TRBV28,-,CASSLRQRTDTQYF,TGTGCCAGCAGTTTAAGGCAGCGCACAGATACGCAGTATTTT
many,TRBJ2-3,TRBV12-3/TRBV12-4,-,CASSTTYTQYF,TGTGCCAGCAGTACAACTTATACGCAGTATTTT
many,TRBJ1-6,TRBV20-1,-,CSATGEGDSPLHF,TGCAGTGCTACTGGGGAGGGCGACTCACCCCTCCACTTT
many,TRBJ2-3,TRBV11-2,-,CASSSWQGTDTQYF,TGTGCCAGCAGCTCCTGGCAGGGAACAGATACGCAGTATTTT
-,TRBJ1-1,TRBV14,-,CASNPRGMNTEAFF,TGTGCCAGCAACCCCAGGGGCATGAACACTGAAGCTTTCTTT
-,TRBJ1-1,TRBV20-1,-,CSAIKSGDLNTEAFF,TGCAGTGCCATTAAGTCGGGGGACCTGAACACTGAAGCTTTCTTT
few,TRBJ2-2,TRBV9,-,CASSPTGSDTGELFF,TGTGCCAGCAGCCCCACAGGTTCGGACACCGGGGAGCTGTTTTTT
few,TRBJ2-3,TRBV13,-,CASSLGAGSGDTQYF,TGTGCCAGCAGCTTAGGGGCGGGGTCGGGGGATACGCAGTATTTT
-,TRBJ1-5,TRBV29-1,-,CSPTLWGARVKAPQHF,TGCAGCCCAACGTTGTGGGGGGCTCGGGTAAAAGCGCCCCAGCATTTT
many,TRBJ2-2,TRBV6-5,-,CASSYHYNTGELFF,TGTGCCAGCAGTTACCATTATAACACCGGGGAGCTGTTTTTT
many,TRBJ1-4,TRBV7-9,TRBD1,CASRPGQGDEKLFF,TGTGCCAGCAGACCGGGACAGGGAGACGAAAAACTGTTTTTT
many,TRBJ2-1,TRBV6-1,-,CASSEVRGVGEQFF,TGTGCCAGCAGTGAAGTTCGAGGGGTTGGTGAGCAGTTCTTC
many,TRBJ2-1,TRBV6-2/TRBV6-3,TRBD1,CANLRDSSYNEQFF,TGTGCCAACCTCCGGGACAGTTCCTACAATGAGCAGTTCTTC
few,TRBJ1-3,TRBV15,-,CATSREAGLASGNTIYF,TGTGCCACCAGCAGAGAAGCGGGGTTAGCGTCTGGAAACACCATATATTTT
-,TRBJ2-1,TRBV25-1,TRBD1,CASSERTGSGEQFF,TGTGCCAGCAGTGAACGGACAGGGTCAGGGGAGCAGTTCTTC
-,TRBJ1-1,TRBV11-2,-,CASSQIGFRAFF,TGCGCCAGCAGCCAGATAGGTTTTCGGGCTTTCTTT